This T cell receptor beta chain was profiled in a study of T cell responses to AZD1222 COVID-19 vaccine. In germline, CDR1 is SEHNR, CDR2 FQNEAQ (reference sequence). The CDR3 contains 17 residues. Trimming stripped 6 bases from V and 8 bases from J, with 25 bases between. Only in-frame clones appear in the TCRdb table, and some are missing; sequencing was by immunoSEQ multiplex PCR. The sample lists about 94,000 clones, around 87% occurring once. This TCR was recovered from an adult in good health. The source was peripheral blood, collected on day 0 of AZD1222 vaccination. This chain joins TRBV7-9 and TRBJ1-4, with D tentatively TRBD1 (6 bases). The CDR3 nucleotides read TGTGCCAGCAGGCCGAGCACAGGGTCGGATGGTGGGGAAAAACTGTTTTTT. Protein: CASRPSTGSDGGEKLFF.